The 18 T cell receptor beta chains below were found in one sample sequenced in a study of memory CD8 T cells in hepatitis C reinfection. The repertoire was sequenced with immunoSEQ multiplex PCR; TCRdb's copy has only in-frame clones and lacks some. Here the sample spans about 50,000 clones, about 91% being singletons. The time point here: late/post reinfection, 12 to 24 weeks after detection. The sorted cells went straight to TCR sequencing with no prior in vitro expansion. The specimen sequenced was naive CD8+ T cells sorted from blood. The receptor set was obtained from a young man with hepatitis C virus infection.

Here the CDR3 DNA reads TGTGCCAGCAGCTCCCTTGGGGGGGCCCGGAATGAGCAGTTCTTC. Its translation is CASSSLGGARNEQFF. V gene TRBV7-6 combines with J gene TRBJ2-1, with a tentative D call TRBD2 (7 bases). The CDR3 covers 15 residues. Germline CDR1 reads SGHVS; CDR2 reads FNYEAQ. Deletions cut 4 bases from V and 7 bases from J, with 17 bases between.

The chain carries TRBV9 and TRBJ2-1; D is possibly TRBD2 (5 bases). The CDR3 is made up of 16 amino acids. V gave up 4 bases and J gave up 5 bases, with 19 bases separating them. Germline V gene lookup returns CDR1 SGDLS and CDR2 YYNGEE. This CDR3 is CASSPSGQDGHNEQFF. The CDR3 bases are TGTGCCAGCAGCCCGAGCGGTCAGGACGGGCACAATGAGCAGTTCTTC.

The chain uses TRBV5-1 and TRBJ1-2; 9 bases match TRBD1. The ends lost 3 bases at V and 6 bases at J; junction bases unmatched: 9. The CDR3 has 15 residues. Germline V lookup: CDR1 SGHRS, CDR2 YFSETQ. CDR3 DNA: TGCGCCAGCAGCTCCGTTACGGGACAGGGCAATGGCTACACCTTC. This translates into CASSSVTGQGNGYTF.

The V gene is TRBV5-5, the J gene TRBJ1-4, with D uncertain. V lost 2 bases and J lost 0, with 8 bases in between. CDR1 and CDR2 (germline): SGHKS, YYEKEE (reference sequence). This CDR3 is 15 amino acids long. The CDR3 protein is CASSLGTATNEKLFF. CDR3 DNA: TGTGCCAGCAGCTTAGGTACAGCAACTAATGAAAAACTGTTTTTT. Full variable domain (remainder filled in from reference TRBV5-5 and TRBJ1-4): DAGVTQSPTHLIKTRGQQVTLRCSPISGHKSVSWYQQVLGQGPQFIFQYYEKEERGRGNFPDRFSARQFPNYSSELNVNALLLGDSALYLCASSLGTATNEKLFFGSGTQLSVL.

This clone was picked up one time. V gene TRBV19 combines with J gene TRBJ1-1; 7 nucleotides match TRBD1. CDR3 length equals 14 residues. Looked up from germline, CDR1 is LNHDA and CDR2 is SQIVND (reference sequence). With 8 bases clipped from V and 0 bases from J, the junction kept 6 bases outside the gene matches. The CDR3 nucleotides are TGTGCCAGTTCGGTAGGGGGCATGAACACTGAAGCTTTCTTT. Translation gives CASSVGGMNTEAFF.

The V gene is TRBV9, the J gene TRBJ2-3, with D possibly being TRBD2 (6 bases). The CDR3 runs 15 residues. V lost 0 bases to trimming and J lost 3 bases, with 11 bases between them. Germline values: CDR1 SGDLS, CDR2 YYNGEE. The CDR3 nucleotides read TGTGCCAGCAGCGTAGATGGGGAGGTAACAGATACGCAGTATTTT. This encodes CASSVDGEVTDTQYF.

The V and J genes are TRBV7-9 and TRBJ2-2, with D perhaps TRBD1 (6 bases). The V gene's germline CDR1 is SEHNR and CDR2 FQNEAQ (reference sequence). The V and J ends lost 11 bases and 3 bases respectively, with 10 bases between them. The CDR3 extends over 12 amino acids. CDR3 coding DNA: TGTGCCCCGAGGGGGTACACCGGGGAGCTGTTTTTT. The encoded protein is CAPRGYTGELFF.

The rearrangement joins TRBV7-9 to TRBJ2-3, with 8 bases matching TRBD2. The CDR3 runs to 16 residues. Germline V gene lookup returns CDR1 SEHNR and CDR2 FQNEAQ (reference sequence). The trim removed 7 bases at V and 4 bases at J, leaving 13 bases unmatched. CDR3 nucleotide sequence: TGTGCCAGCACCACTCAAAGCGGGAGTGTTTCAGATACGCAGTATTTT. It encodes CASTTQSGSVSDTQYF. The variable domain in full, completed from reference TRBV7-9 and TRBJ2-3, reads DTGVSQNPRHKITKRGQNVTFRCDPISEHNRLYWYRQTLGQGPEFLTYFQNEAQLEKSRLLSDRFSAERPKGSFSTLEIQRTEQGDSAMYLCASTTQSGSVSDTQYFGPGTRLTVL.

The chain couples TRBV4-1 to TRBJ1-2; 9 bases fit TRBD1. CDR3 length: 15 residues. The V segment lost 0 bases and the J segment 8 bases; nucleotides outside the gene matches: 7. Germline V CDR1 and CDR2: MGHRA, YSYEKL. In nucleotides, the CDR3 is TGCGCCAGCAGCCAAGATAGGACAGGGGCGTCGGGCTACACCTTC. Translated, it gives CASSQDRTGASGYTF.

This clone was observed a single time. V gene TRBV28 combines with J gene TRBJ2-2; D ambiguous. CDR3 length equals 15 residues. From germline, CDR1 is MDHEN and CDR2 SYDVKM. The germline V and J ends were trimmed by 2 bases and 1 base, with 8 bases remaining between them. The CDR3 nucleotides read TGTGCCAGCAGTTTAGAGCTAATGAACACCGGGGAGCTGTTTTTT. Amino acids: CASSLELMNTGELFF.

This sequence joins TRBV4-1 and TRBJ2-1; a weak D match, TRBD2 (7 bases). This CDR3 spans 17 amino acids. V shed 0 bases and J shed 0 bases, with 12 bases lying between them. CDR1 and CDR2 (germline): MGHRA, YSYEKL. CDR3 in amino acids: CASSQEGGPGSYNEQFF. CDR3 nucleotides: TGCGCCAGCAGCCAAGAGGGGGGGCCGGGCTCCTACAATGAGCAGTTCTTC.

The chain carries TRBV5-6 and TRBJ1-2; no clear D gene. CDR3 length: 12 residues. Germline CDR1 reads SGHDT; CDR2 reads YYEEEE. V was cut by 4 bases and J by 7 bases, with 11 bases left in between. The CDR3 DNA reads as TGTGCCAGCAGCCCCCTTCCGAGTGGCTACACCTTC. It specifies CASSPLPSGYTF.

V usage is TRBV19 and J usage is TRBJ1-5, with D maybe TRBD1 (6 bases). The V gene's germline CDR1 is LNHDA and CDR2 SQIVND (reference sequence). The V end lost 5 bases, the J end lost 5 bases, and 10 bases lay between the germline ends. The CDR3 consists of 13 residues. CDR3 residues: CASSLTGHQPQHF. The DNA of the CDR3 is TGTGCCAGTAGTTTAACAGGGCATCAGCCCCAGCATTTT.

The chain couples TRBV14 to TRBJ2-7, with D perhaps matching TRBD2 (5 bases). CDR3 length equals 13 residues. Trimming removed 4 bases from V and 5 bases from J, with 12 bases in between. The V gene's germline CDR1 is SGHDN and CDR2 FVKESK. The CDR3 sequence: CASSPPSGDEQYF. CDR3 in DNA: TGTGCCAGCAGCCCGCCAAGCGGAGACGAGCAGTACTTC.

The CDR3 region is CASSQNAGTRGETQYF. The CDR3 coding sequence is TGCGCCAGCAGCCAAAACGCCGGGACTAGAGGAGAGACCCAGTACTTC. The chain uses TRBV4-1 and TRBJ2-5; 8 positions agree with TRBD2. J gave up 4 bases and V 2 bases, and 9 bases lay outside the gene matches. Germline V CDR1 and CDR2: MGHRA, YSYEKL. This CDR3 has 16 amino acids.

V gene TRBV15 combines with J gene TRBJ1-5; the D gene is possibly TRBD1 (5 bases). Trimming pared 1 base from V and 4 bases from J, leaving 11 bases between. The CDR3 extends over 15 amino acids. Per germline, CDR1 LNHNV and CDR2 YYDKDF (reference sequence). The CDR3 is CATSRVDTVNQPQHF. In nucleotides, the CDR3 is TGTGCCACCAGCAGAGTGGACACCGTTAATCAGCCCCAGCATTTT.

This clone was counted a single time. The chain carries TRBV5-4 and TRBJ1-2, with D maybe TRBD1 (5 bases). Looked up from germline, CDR1 is SGHNT and CDR2 is YYREEE (reference sequence). The CDR3 runs to 15 residues. V was clipped by 3 bases and J by 4 bases, with 16 bases between them. The CDR3 loop is CASSYAPGDSYGYTF. CDR3 coding DNA: TGTGCCAGCAGCTACGCACCCGGAGACAGCTATGGCTACACCTTC.

The V and J genes are TRBV30 and TRBJ2-7; D possibly corresponds to TRBD2 (5 bases). This CDR3 spans 13 amino acids. Germline values: CDR1 GTSNPN, CDR2 SVGIG (reference sequence). Trimming stripped 1 base from V and 2 bases from J, with 9 bases between. CDR3 region: CAWSDGDTYEQYV. The CDR3 region has the DNA TGTGCCTGGAGTGACGGGGATACCTACGAGCAGTACGTC.